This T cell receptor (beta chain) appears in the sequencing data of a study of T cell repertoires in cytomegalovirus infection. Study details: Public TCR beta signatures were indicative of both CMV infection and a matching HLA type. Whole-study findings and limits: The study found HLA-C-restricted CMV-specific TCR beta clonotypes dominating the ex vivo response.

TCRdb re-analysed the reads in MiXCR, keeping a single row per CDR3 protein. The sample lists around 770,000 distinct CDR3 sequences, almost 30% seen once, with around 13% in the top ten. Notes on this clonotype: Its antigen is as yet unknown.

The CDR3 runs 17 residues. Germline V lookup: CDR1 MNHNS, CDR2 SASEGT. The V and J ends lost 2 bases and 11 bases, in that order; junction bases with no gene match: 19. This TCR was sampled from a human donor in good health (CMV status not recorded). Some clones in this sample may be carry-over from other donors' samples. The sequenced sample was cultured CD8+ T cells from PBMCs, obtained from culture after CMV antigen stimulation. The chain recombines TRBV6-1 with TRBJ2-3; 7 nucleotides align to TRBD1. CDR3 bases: TGTGCCAGCAGTGAATTGGGACAGTATGCCGACTTGGATGGGCAGTATTTT. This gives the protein CASSELGQYADLDGQYF.